This T cell receptor beta chain was found in a study of blood T cell repertoires in COVID-19. Per germline, CDR1 SGHNT and CDR2 YYREEE (reference sequence). V dropped 0 bases and J dropped 5 bases, with 8 bases sitting between them. There are 14 residues in the CDR3. Here immunoSEQ multiplex PCR was the method, and the copy in TCRdb shows in-frame clones only, minus some. The sample includes 350,000 to 400,000 clones, over 85% of them seen just once. The rearrangement links TRBV5-4 to TRBJ2-2; no clear D. The sequence was obtained from a woman under 40 who had recovered from COVID-19. Sequencing was performed on PBMCs or T cells enriched from blood (not recorded which). CDR3 protein: CASSLGALTGELFF. The CDR3 region has the DNA TGTGCCAGCAGCTTGGGGGCTTTAACCGGGGAGCTGTTTTTT.